This TCR beta chain is from a study of T cells in Graves' hyperthyroidism and ophthalmopathy. Researchers took RNA transcripts and amplified the TCR beta CDR3 regions from them. During a first-round RT-PCR of the TCR CDR3, the HTBI primer set was used. TCRdb fed the multiplex PCR reads into MiXCR, producing one record per CDR3 protein. In the table there are hundreds of thousands of distinct CDR3 sequences, 22% of which are singletons. Per the germline V gene, CDR1 is MNHGY and CDR2 is SVAAGI. Trimming left V 4 bases short and J 12 bases short, with 13 bases between. There are 12 residues in the CDR3. Based on clinical symptoms, serum thyroxine and TRAb, thyroid ultrasound and orbital computed tomography, diagnoses were reached.

The V gene is TRBV6-9, the J gene TRBJ2-1, with D unclear. Sequencing used blood. The receptor was isolated from a man aged 25-45 years with Graves' ophthalmopathy. The CDR3 spells CASSSGPLGQFF. In DNA, the CDR3 is TGTGCCAGCAGTTCCGGCCCCCTAGGGCAGTTCTTC.